One sample yielded the 24 T cell receptor beta chains listed below, sequenced in a study of monozygotic twins with inflammatory bowel disease. TCRdb reanalyzed the 5' RACE reads, giving one entry per CDR3 protein sequence and no DNA. This sample's table has about 110,000 distinct CDR3 sequences. Sample: blood. These receptors all stem from a human donor with ulcerative colitis or Crohn's disease, or a healthy co-twin of an affected twin (not recorded which).

The V and J genes are TRBV4-2 and TRBJ2-3. Germline V gene lookup returns CDR1 LGHNA and CDR2 YNFKEQ. The CDR3 is 16 amino acids. The CDR3 loop reads CASSQDLAAGSDTQYF.

The V call is TRBV5-1, the J call TRBJ2-2; TCRdb returns TRBD1, unconfirmable since there is no DNA. Per the germline V gene, CDR1 is SGHRS and CDR2 is YFSETQ. The CDR3 is 16 residues long. CDR3 protein: CASSFGQGANTGELFF.

The genes are TRBV2 and TRBJ2-6. The CDR3 covers 15 residues. Looked up from germline, CDR1 is SNHLY and CDR2 is FYNNEI. CDR3 region: CASSSTTAGANVLTF.

The genes are TRBV5-1 and TRBJ2-5; the D call from TCRdb, TRBD1, cannot be confirmed without DNA. Germline V gene sequence: CDR1 SGHRS, CDR2 YFSETQ. The CDR3 totals 16 residues. CDR3 in amino acids: CASSLVPGGAQETQYF.

The J gene is TRBJ2-7, the V gene TRBV5-4; TCRdb's D call, TRBD1, is unchecked because there is no DNA. The length of the CDR3 is 14 residues. Germline CDR1 and CDR2: SGHNT and YYREEE (reference sequence). The CDR3 sequence is CASSYSTGSHEQYF.

The chain joins TRBV7-2 to TRBJ2-1; the TCRdb D gene call, TRBD1, has no DNA to confirm it. The CDR3 contains 14 residues. Germline CDR1 is SGHTA and CDR2 is FQGNSA. The CDR3 region is CASSFRTGNNEQFF.

The rearrangement joins TRBV11-2 to TRBJ2-1; the D gene TCRdb calls, TRBD2, cannot be checked with no DNA. Germline assignment: CDR1 SGHAT and CDR2 FQNNGV. CDR3 length: 15 residues. The CDR3 sequence: CASSPGLETYNEQFF.

The chain has TRBV28 and TRBJ2-1; with no DNA, the TCRdb D assignment of TRBD1 cannot be verified. In germline, CDR1 is MDHEN, CDR2 SYDVKM. This CDR3 comprises 15 residues. Here the CDR3 reads CASSPGTGGENEQFF.

The chain couples TRBV19 to TRBJ2-1. CDR3 length: 13 residues. Germline V gives CDR1 LNHDA, CDR2 SQIVND (reference sequence). CDR3 amino acids: CASSIGPFNEQFF.

The V call is TRBV27, the J call TRBJ2-7; the TCRdb call, TRBD2, lacks DNA for checking. There are 15 residues in the CDR3. CDR1 and CDR2 from the germline V gene are MNHEY and SMNVEV (reference sequence). The CDR3 protein is CASSLSVGGSSEQYF.

The gene calls are TRBV18 and TRBJ2-1; there is no DNA to check the TCRdb D call of TRBD1. CDR1 KGHSH and CDR2 LQKENI come from the germline V gene. This CDR3 has 14 residues. The CDR3 sequence is CASSWTGGLNEQFF.

The chain couples TRBV12-3 or TRBV12-4 to TRBJ2-1; TCRdb lists TRBD2, though no DNA is available to test this call. This CDR3 is 14 amino acids long. CDR3 region: CASSHLSGVNEQFF.

The rearrangement joins TRBV7-3 to TRBJ2-5; as DNA is missing, the TRBD2 call by TCRdb cannot be tested. Germline loops: CDR1 SGHTA, CDR2 FQGTGA. This CDR3 has 15 residues. Here the CDR3 reads CASGRSGDPQETQYF. Based on the CDR3 plus reference TRBV7-3 and TRBJ2-5, the full variable domain is GAGVSQTPSNKVTEKGKYVELRCDPISGHTALYWYRQSLGQGPEFLIYFQGTGAADDSGLPNDRFFAVRPEGSVSTLKIQRTERGDSAVYLCASGRSGDPQETQYFGPGTRLLVL.

This sequence joins TRBV5-5 and TRBJ2-7; checking the TCRdb D call of TRBD2 is not possible without DNA. This CDR3 contains 14 residues. From germline, CDR1 is SGHKS and CDR2 YYEKEE (reference sequence). The CDR3 region is CASSSTLVVYEQYF.

The chain employs TRBV5-6 and TRBJ2-5; TCRdb selects TRBD1, and the lack of DNA leaves this call unchecked. Germline V gene data show CDR1 as SGHDT and CDR2 as YYEEEE. This CDR3 is 16 amino acids long. The chain's CDR3 is CASSLIHLTGEETQYF.

Its frequency marks this clonotype as medium-sized (0.01 to 0.1%). V gene TRBV5-5 combines with J gene TRBJ2-2; the TCRdb D gene call, TRBD2, has no DNA to confirm it. This CDR3 comprises 17 residues. CDR1 and CDR2 (germline): SGHKS, YYEKEE (reference sequence). The CDR3 sequence is CASSLKGHGVNTGELFF.

J is TRBJ2-5 and V is TRBV27; TCRdb names TRBD2, which stays unverified in the absence of DNA. The CDR3 consists of 14 residues. Looked up from germline, CDR1 is MNHEY and CDR2 is SMNVEV (reference sequence). CDR3 region: CASSSLLRKETQYF.

The J gene is TRBJ1-1, the V gene TRBV13. CDR3 length equals 14 residues. Germline CDR1 reads PRHDT; CDR2 reads FYEKMQ (reference sequence). The CDR3 here is CASSLRTPRTEAFF.

The chain links TRBV7-9 to TRBJ2-1; the TCRdb D gene call, TRBD2, has no DNA to confirm it. Germline CDR1 is SEHNR and CDR2 is FQNEAQ (reference sequence). This CDR3 spans 15 amino acids. The CDR3 sequence is CASSLVTSGKNEQFF.

The genes are TRBV7-9 and TRBJ2-3. Germline assignment: CDR1 SEHNR and CDR2 FQNEAQ (reference sequence). CDR3 length equals 16 residues. The CDR3: CASSLVLDQQMDTQYF.

The V call is TRBV10-2, the J call TRBJ1-6; as DNA is missing, the TRBD1 call by TCRdb cannot be tested. This CDR3 is built from 15 residues. Germline-derived CDR1 and CDR2 are WSHSY and SAAADI. Here the CDR3 reads CASSEHRGIDSPLHF.

The chain has TRBV4-3 and TRBJ1-2. The CDR3 runs to 14 residues. CDR1 is LGHNA and CDR2 is YSLEER in the germline V gene. The CDR3 is CASSPTRRYYGYTF.

The CDR3 reads CASSVGVYGYTF. The rearrangement links TRBV5-1 to TRBJ1-2. This CDR3 is built from 12 residues. Germline V gives CDR1 SGHRS, CDR2 YFSETQ.

J is TRBJ1-5 and V is TRBV3-1; TCRdb outputs TRBD1, but without DNA this stays unchecked. Germline V gives CDR1 LGHDT, CDR2 YNNKEL (reference sequence). The CDR3 has 14 residues. The CDR3 protein is CASSGRQGSQPQHF.